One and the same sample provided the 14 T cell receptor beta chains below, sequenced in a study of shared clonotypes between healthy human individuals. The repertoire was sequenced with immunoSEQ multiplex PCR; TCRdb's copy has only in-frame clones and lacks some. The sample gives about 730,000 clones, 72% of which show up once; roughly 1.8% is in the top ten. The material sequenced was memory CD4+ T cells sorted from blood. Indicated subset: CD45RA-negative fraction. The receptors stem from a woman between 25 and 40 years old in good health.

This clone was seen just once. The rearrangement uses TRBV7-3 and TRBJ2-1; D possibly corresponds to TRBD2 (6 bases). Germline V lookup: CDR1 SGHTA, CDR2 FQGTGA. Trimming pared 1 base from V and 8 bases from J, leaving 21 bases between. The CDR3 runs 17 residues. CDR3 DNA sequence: TGTGCCAGCAGCTTAATTGGGGGGACCTTTTCTTTTGATGAGCAGTTCTTC. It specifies CASSLIGGTFSFDEQFF.

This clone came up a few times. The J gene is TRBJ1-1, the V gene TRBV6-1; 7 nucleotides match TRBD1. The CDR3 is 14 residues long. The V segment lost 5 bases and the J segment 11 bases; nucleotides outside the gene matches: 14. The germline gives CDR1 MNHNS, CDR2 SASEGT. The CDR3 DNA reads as TGTGCCAGCAGTTTACAGGGGCAGGTGTCGTCGGCTTTCTTT. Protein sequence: CASSLQGQVSSAFF.

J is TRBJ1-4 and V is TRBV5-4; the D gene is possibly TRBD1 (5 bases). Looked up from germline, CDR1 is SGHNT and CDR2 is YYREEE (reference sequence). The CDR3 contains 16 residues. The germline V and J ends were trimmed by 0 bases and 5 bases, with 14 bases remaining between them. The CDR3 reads CASSLGRGRDNEKLFF. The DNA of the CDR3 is TGTGCCAGCAGCTTGGGTCGAGGGCGGGACAATGAAAAACTGTTTTTT. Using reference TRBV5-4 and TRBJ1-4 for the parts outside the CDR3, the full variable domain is ETGVTQSPTHLIKTRGQQVTLRCSSQSGHNTVSWYQQALGQGPQFIFQYYREEENGRGNFPPRFSGLQFPNYSSELNVNALELDDSALYLCASSLGRGRDNEKLFFGSGTQLSVL.

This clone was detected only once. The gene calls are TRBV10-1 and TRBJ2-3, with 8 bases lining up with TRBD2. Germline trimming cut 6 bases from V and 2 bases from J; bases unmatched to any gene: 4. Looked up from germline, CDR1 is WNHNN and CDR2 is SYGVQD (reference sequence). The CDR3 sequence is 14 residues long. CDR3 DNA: TGCGCCAGCAGCCAGCGGGGGTCCACAGATACGCAGTATTTT. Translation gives CASSQRGSTDTQYF.

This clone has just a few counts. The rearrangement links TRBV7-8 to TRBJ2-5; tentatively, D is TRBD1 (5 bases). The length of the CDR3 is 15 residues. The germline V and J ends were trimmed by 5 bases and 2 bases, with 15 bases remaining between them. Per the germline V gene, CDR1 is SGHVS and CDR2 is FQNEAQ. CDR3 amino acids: CASSPRADTQETQYF. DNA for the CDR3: TGTGCCAGCAGCCCACGGGCGGACACTCAAGAGACCCAGTACTTC.

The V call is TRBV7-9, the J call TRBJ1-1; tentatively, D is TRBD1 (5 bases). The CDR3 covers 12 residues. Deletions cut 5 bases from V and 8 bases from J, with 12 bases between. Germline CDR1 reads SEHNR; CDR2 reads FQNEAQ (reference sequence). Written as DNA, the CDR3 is TGTGCCAGCAGCCCCCCCGAGGGGGAAGCTTTCTTT. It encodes CASSPPEGEAFF.

This CDR3 is CASSVVGLAYNEQFF. The CDR3 DNA sequence: TGTGCCAGCAGCGTAGTAGGACTAGCCTACAATGAGCAGTTCTTC. The V gene is TRBV9, the J gene TRBJ2-1, with TRBD2 matching over 7 bases. The J segment lost 2 bases and the V segment lost 0 bases, leaving 2 bases of the junction unmatched. Germline V gene sequence: CDR1 SGDLS, CDR2 YYNGEE. This CDR3 has 15 residues.

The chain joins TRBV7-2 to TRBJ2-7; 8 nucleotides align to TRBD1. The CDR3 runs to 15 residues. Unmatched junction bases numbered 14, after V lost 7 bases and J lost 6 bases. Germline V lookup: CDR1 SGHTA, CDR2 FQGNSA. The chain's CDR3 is CASTSQGALAREQYF. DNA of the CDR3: TGTGCCAGCACCTCCCAGGGGGCTTTAGCTCGCGAGCAGTACTTC.

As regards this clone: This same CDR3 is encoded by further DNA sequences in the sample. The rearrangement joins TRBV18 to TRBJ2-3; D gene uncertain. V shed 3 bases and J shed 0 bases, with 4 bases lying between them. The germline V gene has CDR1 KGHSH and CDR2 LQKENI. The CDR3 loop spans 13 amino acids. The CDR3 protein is CASSPASTDTQYF. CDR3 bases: TGTGCCAGCTCACCCGCCAGCACAGATACGCAGTATTTT.

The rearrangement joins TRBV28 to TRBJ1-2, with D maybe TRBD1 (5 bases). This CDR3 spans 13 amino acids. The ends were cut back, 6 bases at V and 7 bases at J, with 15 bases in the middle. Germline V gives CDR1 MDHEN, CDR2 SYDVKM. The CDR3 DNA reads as TGTGCCAGCAGAAACACAATTCAGGGTGGCTACACCTTC. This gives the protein CASRNTIQGGYTF.

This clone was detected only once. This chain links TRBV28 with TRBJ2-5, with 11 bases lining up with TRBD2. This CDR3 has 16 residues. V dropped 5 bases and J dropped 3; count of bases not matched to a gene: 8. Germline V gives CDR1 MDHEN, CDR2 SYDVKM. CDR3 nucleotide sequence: TGTGCCAGCAGTCTACTAGCGGGAGTTGGTAAAGAGACCCAGTACTTC. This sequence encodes CASSLLAGVGKETQYF.

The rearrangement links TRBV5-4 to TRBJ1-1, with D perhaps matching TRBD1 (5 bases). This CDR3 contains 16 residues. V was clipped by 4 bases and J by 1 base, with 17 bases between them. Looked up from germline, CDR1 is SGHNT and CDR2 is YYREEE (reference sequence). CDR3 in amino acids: CASSLKIGTGNTEAFF. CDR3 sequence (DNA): TGTGCCAGCAGCCTAAAAATTGGGACGGGGAACACTGAAGCTTTCTTT.

CDR3 sequence (DNA): TGTGCCAGCTCTCGCGGTACCAACACTGAAGCTTTCTTT. Encoded protein: CASSRGTNTEAFF. The V gene is TRBV6-6, the J gene TRBJ1-1; D is unclear. The length of the CDR3 is 13 residues. V lost 8 bases and J 2 bases, leaving 12 bases between the germline ends. Per the germline V gene, CDR1 is MNHNY and CDR2 is SVGAGI (reference sequence).

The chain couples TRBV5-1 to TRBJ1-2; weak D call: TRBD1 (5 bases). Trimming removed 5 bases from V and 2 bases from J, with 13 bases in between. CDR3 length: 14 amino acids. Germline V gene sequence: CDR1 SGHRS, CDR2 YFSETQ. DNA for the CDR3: TGCGCCAGCAGACAAGGGACGGACAACTATGGCTACACCTTC. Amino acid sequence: CASRQGTDNYGYTF. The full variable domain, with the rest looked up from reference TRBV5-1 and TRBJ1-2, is KAGVTQTPRYLIKTRGQQVTLSCSPISGHRSVSWYQQTPGQGLQFLFEYFSETQRNKGNFPGRFSGRQFSNSRSEMNVSTLELGDSALYLCASRQGTDNYGYTFGSGTRLTVV.